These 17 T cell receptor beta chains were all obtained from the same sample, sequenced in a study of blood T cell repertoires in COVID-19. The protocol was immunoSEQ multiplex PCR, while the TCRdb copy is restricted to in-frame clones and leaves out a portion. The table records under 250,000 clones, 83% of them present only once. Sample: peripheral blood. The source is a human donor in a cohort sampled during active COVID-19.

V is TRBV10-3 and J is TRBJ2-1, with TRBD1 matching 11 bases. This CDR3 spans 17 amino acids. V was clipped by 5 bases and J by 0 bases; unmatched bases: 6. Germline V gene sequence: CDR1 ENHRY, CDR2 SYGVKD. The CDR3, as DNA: TGTGCCATCAGTTGGACAGGGGGCAAGAGCTCCTACAATGAGCAGTTCTTC. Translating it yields CAISWTGGKSSYNEQFF.

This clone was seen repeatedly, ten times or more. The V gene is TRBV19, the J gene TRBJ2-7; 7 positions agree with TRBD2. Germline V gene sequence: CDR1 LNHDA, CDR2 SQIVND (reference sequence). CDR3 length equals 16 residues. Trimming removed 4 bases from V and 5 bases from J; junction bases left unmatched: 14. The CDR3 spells CASSSPSGPPGDEQYF. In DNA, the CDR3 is TGTGCCAGTAGTAGTCCTAGCGGCCCCCCCGGGGACGAGCAGTACTTC.

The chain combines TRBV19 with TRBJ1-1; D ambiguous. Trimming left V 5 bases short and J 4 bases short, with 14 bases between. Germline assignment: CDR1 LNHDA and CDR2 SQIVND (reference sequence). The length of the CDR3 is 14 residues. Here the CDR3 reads CASSVYGVSTEAFF. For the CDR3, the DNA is TGTGCCAGTAGTGTCTACGGGGTTAGCACTGAAGCTTTCTTT.

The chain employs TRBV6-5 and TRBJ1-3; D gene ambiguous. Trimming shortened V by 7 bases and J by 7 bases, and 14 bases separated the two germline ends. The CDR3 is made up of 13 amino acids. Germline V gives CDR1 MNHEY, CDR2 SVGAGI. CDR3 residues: CASILEYPNTIYF. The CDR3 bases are TGTGCCAGCATTTTAGAATACCCGAACACCATATATTTT.

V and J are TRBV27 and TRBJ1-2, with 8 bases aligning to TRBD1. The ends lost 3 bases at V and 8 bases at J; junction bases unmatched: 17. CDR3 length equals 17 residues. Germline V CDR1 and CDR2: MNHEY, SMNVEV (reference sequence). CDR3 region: CASSFLSRTGKLDGYTF. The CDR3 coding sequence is TGTGCCAGCAGTTTCCTCTCTAGGACAGGGAAACTGGACGGCTACACCTTC.

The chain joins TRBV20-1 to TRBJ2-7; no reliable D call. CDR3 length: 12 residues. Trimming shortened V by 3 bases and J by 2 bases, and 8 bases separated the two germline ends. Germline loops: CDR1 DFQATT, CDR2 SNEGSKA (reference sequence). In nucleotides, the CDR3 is TGCAGTGCTAGTAACCAGGCCTACGAGCAGTACTTC. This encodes CSASNQAYEQYF.

The DNA for the CDR3 is TGTGCCAGCACCGAAGACTTGGCGGGTCCCGGGGAGCTGTTTTTT. It yields the protein CASTEDLAGPGELFF. The V and J genes are TRBV6-5 and TRBJ2-2; D is perhaps TRBD2 (5 bases). V was cut by 7 bases and J by 6 bases, with 18 bases left in between. Germline-derived CDR1 and CDR2 are MNHEY and SVGAGI. The CDR3 runs 15 residues.

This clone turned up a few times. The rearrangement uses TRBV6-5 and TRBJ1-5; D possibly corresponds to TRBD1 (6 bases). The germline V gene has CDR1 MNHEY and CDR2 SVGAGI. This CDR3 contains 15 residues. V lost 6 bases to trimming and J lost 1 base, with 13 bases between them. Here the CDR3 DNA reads TGTGCCAGCAGGTCACAGGGAGAGAGCAATCAGCCCCAGCATTTT. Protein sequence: CASRSQGESNQPQHF.

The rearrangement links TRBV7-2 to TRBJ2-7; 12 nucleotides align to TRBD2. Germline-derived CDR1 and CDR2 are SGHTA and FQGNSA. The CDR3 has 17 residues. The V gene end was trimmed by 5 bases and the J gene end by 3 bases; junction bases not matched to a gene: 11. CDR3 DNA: TGTGCCAGCAGCCCCCGGACTAGCGGGATACCTAGCTACGAGCAGTACTTC. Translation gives CASSPRTSGIPSYEQYF.

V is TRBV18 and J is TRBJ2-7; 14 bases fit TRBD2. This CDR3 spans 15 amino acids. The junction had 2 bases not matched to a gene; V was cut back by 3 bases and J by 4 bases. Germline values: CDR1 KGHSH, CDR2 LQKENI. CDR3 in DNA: TGTGCCAGCTCACCCGGACTAGCGGGGGGATACGAGCAGTACTTC. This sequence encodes CASSPGLAGGYEQYF.

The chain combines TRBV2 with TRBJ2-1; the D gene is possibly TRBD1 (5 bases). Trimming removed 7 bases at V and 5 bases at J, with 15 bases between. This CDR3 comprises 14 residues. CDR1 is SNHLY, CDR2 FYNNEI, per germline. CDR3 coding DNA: TGTGCCAGCATTGGACACCGCCTTAACAATGAGCAGTTCTTC. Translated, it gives CASIGHRLNNEQFF.

The CDR3 loop reads CASSETSGAVDEQFF. DNA of the CDR3: TGTGCCAGCAGTGAAACTAGCGGGGCCGTAGATGAGCAGTTCTTC. The chain couples TRBV6-4 to TRBJ2-1; TRBD2 matches at 10 bases. The V segment lost 3 bases and the J segment 8 bases; nucleotides outside the gene matches: 7. The CDR3 sequence is 15 residues long. CDR1 and CDR2 from the germline V gene are MRHNA and SNTAGT.

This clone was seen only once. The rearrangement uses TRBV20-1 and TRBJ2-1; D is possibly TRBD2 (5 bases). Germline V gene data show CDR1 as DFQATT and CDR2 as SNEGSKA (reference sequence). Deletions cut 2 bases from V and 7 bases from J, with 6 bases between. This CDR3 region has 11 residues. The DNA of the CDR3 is TGCAGTGCTAGACCGGGAAATGAGCAGTTCTTC. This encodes CSARPGNEQFF.

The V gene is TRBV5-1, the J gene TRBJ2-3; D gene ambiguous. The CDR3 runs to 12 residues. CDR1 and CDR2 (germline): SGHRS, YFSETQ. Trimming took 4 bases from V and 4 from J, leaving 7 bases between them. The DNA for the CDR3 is TGCGCCAGCAGCATACGCGCAGATACGCAGTATTTT. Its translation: CASSIRADTQYF.

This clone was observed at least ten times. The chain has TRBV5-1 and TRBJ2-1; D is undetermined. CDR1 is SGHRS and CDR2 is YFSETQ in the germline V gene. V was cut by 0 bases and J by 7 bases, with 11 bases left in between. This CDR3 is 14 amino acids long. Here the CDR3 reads CASSLESQVNEQFF. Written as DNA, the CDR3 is TGCGCCAGCAGCTTGGAGTCGCAGGTAAATGAGCAGTTCTTC.

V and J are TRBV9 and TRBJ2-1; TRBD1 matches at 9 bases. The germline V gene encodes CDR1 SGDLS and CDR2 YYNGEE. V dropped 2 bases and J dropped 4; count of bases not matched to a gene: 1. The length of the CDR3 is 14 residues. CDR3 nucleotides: TGTGCCAGCAGCGTGACAGGGGGGTACAATGAGCAGTTCTTC. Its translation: CASSVTGGYNEQFF.

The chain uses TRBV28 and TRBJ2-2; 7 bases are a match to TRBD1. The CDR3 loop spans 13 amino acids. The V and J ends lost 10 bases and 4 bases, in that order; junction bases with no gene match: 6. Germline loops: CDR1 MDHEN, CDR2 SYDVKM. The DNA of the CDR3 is TGTGCCACCAGACAGGGCCTCACCGGGGAGCTGTTTTTT. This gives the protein CATRQGLTGELFF.